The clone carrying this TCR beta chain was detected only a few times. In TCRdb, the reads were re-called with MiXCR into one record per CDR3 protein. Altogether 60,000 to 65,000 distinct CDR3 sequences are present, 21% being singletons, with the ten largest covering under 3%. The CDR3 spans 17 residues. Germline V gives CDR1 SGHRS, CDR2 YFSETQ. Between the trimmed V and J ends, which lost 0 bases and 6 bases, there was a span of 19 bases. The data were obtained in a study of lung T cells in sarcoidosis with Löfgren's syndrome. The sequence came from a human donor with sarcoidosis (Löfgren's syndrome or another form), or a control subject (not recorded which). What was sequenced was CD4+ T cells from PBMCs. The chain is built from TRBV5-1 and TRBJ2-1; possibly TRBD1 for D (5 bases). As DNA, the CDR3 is TGCGCCAGCAGCTTGGATCCCCTTAGGGCAGGGCTCAATGAGCAGTTCTTC. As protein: CASSLDPLRAGLNEQFF. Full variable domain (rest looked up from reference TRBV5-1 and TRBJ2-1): KAGVTQTPRYLIKTRGQQVTLSCSPISGHRSVSWYQQTPGQGLQFLFEYFSETQRNKGNFPGRFSGRQFSNSRSEMNVSTLELGDSALYLCASSLDPLRAGLNEQFFGPGTRLTVL.